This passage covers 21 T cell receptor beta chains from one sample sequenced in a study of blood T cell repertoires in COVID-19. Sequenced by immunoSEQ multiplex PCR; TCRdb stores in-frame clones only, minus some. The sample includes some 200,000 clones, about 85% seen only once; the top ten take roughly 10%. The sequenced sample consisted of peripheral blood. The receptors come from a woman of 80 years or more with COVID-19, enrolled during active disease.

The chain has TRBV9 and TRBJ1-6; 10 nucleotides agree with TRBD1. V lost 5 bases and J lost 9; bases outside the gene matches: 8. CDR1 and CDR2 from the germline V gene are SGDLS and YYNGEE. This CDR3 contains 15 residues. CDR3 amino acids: CASRRTGGVFSPLHF. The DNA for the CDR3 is TGTGCCAGCAGAAGGACAGGGGGGGTTTTTTCACCCCTCCACTTT.

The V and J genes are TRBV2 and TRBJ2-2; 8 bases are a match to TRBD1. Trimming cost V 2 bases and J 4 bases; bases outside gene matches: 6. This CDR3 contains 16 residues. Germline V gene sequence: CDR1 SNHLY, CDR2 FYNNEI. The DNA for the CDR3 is TGTGCCAGCAGTGAACCGGGACAGGTGGGCACCGGGGAGCTGTTTTTT. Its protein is CASSEPGQVGTGELFF.

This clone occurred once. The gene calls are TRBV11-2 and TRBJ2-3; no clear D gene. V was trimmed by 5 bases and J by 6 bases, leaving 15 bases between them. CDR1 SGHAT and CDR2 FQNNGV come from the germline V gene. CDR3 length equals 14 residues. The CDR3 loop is CASSPPKLRDTQYF. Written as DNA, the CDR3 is TGTGCCAGCAGCCCCCCGAAGCTGCGGGATACGCAGTATTTT.

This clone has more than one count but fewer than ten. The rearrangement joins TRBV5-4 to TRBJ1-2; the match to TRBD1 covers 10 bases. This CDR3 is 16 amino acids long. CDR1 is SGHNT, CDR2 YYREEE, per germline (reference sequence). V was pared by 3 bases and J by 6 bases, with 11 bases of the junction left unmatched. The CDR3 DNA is TGTGCCAGCAGCTACCGACGGGGGACAGGGGTAGATGGCTACACCTTC. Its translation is CASSYRRGTGVDGYTF.

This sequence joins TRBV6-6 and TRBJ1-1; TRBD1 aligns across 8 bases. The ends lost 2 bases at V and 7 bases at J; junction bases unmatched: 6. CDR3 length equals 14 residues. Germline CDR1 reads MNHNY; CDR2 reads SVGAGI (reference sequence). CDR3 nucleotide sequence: TGTGCCAGCAGTTACCCGGAGGACAGGGTTGAAGCTTTCTTT. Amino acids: CASSYPEDRVEAFF.

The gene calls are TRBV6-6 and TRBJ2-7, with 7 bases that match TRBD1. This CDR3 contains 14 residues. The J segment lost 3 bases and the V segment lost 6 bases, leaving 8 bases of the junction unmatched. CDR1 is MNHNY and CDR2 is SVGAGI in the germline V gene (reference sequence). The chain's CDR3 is CASSQTGYNYEQYV. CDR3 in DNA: TGTGCCAGCAGCCAGACAGGGTACAACTACGAGCAGTACGTC.

The CDR3 protein is CATQVDGDQPQHF. In nucleotides, the CDR3 is TGTGCCACCCAAGTGGACGGGGATCAGCCCCAGCATTTT. The chain uses TRBV10-3 and TRBJ1-5; the D is unclear. The CDR3 is made up of 13 amino acids. V lost 10 bases to trimming and J lost 5 bases, with 15 bases between them. Germline lookup yields CDR1 ENHRY and CDR2 SYGVKD.

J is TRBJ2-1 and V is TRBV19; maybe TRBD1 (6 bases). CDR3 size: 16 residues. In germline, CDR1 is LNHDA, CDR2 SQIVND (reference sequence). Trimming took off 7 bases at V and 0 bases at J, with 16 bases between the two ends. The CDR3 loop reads CASTPLSGASYNEQFF. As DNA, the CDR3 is TGTGCCAGTACCCCACTCTCAGGGGCCTCCTACAATGAGCAGTTCTTC. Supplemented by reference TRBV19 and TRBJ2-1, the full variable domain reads DGGITQSPKYLFRKEGQNVTLSCEQNLNHDAMYWYRQDPGQGLRLIYYSQIVNDFQKGDIAEGYSVSREKKESFPLTVTSAQKNPTAFYLCASTPLSGASYNEQFFGPGTRLTVL.

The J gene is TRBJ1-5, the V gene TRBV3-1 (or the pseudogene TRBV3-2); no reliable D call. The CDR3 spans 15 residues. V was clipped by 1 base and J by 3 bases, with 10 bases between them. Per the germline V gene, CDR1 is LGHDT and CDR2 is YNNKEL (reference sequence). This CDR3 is CASSQGAGTNQPQHF. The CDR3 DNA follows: TGTGCCAGCAGCCAAGGCGCGGGTACCAATCAGCCCCAGCATTTT.

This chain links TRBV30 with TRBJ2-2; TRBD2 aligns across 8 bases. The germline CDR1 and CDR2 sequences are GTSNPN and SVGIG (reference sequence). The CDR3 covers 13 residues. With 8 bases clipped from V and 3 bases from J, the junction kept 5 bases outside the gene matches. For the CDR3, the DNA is TGTGCCAGCCGGACTAGCCACACCGGGGAGCTGTTTTTT. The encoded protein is CASRTSHTGELFF.

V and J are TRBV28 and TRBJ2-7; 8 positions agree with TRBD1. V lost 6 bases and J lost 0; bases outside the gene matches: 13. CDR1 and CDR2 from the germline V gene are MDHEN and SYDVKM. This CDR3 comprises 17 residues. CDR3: CASRIHARDRSSYEQYV. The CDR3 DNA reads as TGTGCCAGCAGAATCCATGCCCGGGACAGGAGCTCCTACGAGCAGTACGTC.

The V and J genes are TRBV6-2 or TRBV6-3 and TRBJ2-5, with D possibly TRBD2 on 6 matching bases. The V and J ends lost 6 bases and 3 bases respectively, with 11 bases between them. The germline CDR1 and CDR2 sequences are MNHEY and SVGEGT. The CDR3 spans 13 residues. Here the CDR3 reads CASSRGEEETQYF. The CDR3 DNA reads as TGTGCCAGCAGCCGAGGGGAGGAAGAGACCCAGTACTTC.

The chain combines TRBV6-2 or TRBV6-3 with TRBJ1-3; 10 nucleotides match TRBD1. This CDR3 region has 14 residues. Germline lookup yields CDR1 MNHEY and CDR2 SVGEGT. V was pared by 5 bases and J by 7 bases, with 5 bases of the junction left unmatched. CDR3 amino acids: CASSKPGQGNTIYF. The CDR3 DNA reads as TGTGCCAGCAGTAAACCGGGACAGGGGAACACCATATATTTT.

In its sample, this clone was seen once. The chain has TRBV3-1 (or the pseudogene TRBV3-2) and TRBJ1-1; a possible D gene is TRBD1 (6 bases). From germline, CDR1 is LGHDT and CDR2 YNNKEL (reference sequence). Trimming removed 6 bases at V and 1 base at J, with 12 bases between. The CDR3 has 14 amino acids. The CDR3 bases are TGTGCCAGCAGACTGGGGGGGCAGAACACTGAAGCTTTCTTT. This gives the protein CASRLGGQNTEAFF.

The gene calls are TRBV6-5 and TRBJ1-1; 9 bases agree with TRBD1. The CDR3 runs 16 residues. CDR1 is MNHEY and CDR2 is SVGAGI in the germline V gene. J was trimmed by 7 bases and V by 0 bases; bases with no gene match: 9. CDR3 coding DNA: TGTGCCAGCAGTTACTCTTCCGGGACAGGGAAAGTTGAAGCTTTCTTT. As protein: CASSYSSGTGKVEAFF.

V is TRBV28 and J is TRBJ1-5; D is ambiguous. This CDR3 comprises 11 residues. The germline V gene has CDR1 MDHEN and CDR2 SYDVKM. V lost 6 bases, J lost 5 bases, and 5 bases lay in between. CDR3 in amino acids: CASSLDQPQHF. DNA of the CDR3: TGTGCCAGCAGCCTAGATCAGCCCCAGCATTTT.

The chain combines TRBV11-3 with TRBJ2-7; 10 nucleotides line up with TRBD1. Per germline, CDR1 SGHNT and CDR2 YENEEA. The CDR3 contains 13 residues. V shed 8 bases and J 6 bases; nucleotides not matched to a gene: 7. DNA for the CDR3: TGTGCCAGCTTGGACAGGGGGTTTGGCGAGCAGTACGTC. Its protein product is CASLDRGFGEQYV.

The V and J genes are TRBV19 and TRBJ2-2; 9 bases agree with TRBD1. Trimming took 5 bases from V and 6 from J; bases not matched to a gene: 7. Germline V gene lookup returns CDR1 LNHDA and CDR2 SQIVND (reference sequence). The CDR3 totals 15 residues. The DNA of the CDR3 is TGTGCCAGTAGTGCCGGGACAGGGATTGCCGGGGAGCTGTTTTTT. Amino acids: CASSAGTGIAGELFF. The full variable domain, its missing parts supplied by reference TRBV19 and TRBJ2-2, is DGGITQSPKYLFRKEGQNVTLSCEQNLNHDAMYWYRQDPGQGLRLIYYSQIVNDFQKGDIAEGYSVSREKKESFPLTVTSAQKNPTAFYLCASSAGTGIAGELFFGEGSRLTVL.

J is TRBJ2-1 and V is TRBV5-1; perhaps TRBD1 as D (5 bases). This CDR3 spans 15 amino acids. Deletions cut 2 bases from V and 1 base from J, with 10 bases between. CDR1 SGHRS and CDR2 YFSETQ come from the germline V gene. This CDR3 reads CASSFRQGSYNEQFF. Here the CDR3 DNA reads TGCGCCAGCAGCTTCCGGCAGGGATCCTACAATGAGCAGTTCTTC.

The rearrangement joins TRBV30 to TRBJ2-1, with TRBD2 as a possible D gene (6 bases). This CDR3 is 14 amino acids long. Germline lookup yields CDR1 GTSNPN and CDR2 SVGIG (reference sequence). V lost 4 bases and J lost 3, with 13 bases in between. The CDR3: CAWTGGRVYNEQFF. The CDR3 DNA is TGTGCCTGGACCGGGGGAAGAGTCTACAATGAGCAGTTCTTC.

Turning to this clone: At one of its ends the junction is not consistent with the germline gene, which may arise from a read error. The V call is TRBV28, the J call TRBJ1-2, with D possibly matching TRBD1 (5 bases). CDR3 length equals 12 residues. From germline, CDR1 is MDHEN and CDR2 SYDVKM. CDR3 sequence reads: CASTLRGSGYTF. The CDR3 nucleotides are TGTGCCAGCACTTTAAGGGGTAGTGGCTACACCTTC.